This TCR beta chain was sequenced for a study of T cells after yellow fever vaccination. Broader study findings: The study noted that FACS-sorted repertoires could contain abundant clonotypes contaminating from the bulk population.

Worth noting for this clonotype: The antigen is not known.

Synthesis of TCR cDNA relied on 5'RACE template switching, which attached a universal primer site and UMIs. TCRdb re-called the 5' RACE reads with MiXCR, one entry per CDR3 protein. In the table there are some 220,000 distinct CDR3 sequences, 2.5% to 3.5% of which are singletons. Germline loops: CDR1 SGHKS, CDR2 YYEKEE (reference sequence). V was trimmed by 0 bases and J by 2 bases, leaving 9 bases between them. This CDR3 is 15 amino acids long. This clonotype was obtained from a man aged 18 to 35 who received the YFV17D yellow fever vaccine. The rearrangement joins TRBV5-5 to TRBJ1-3; no reliable D call. The specimen was CD4+ T cells sorted from PBMCs, collected 10 days after the yellow fever booster vaccination. CDR3 region: CASSLAPGAGNTIYF. CDR3 DNA: TGTGCCAGCAGCTTGGCACCTGGTGCTGGAAACACCATATATTTT.